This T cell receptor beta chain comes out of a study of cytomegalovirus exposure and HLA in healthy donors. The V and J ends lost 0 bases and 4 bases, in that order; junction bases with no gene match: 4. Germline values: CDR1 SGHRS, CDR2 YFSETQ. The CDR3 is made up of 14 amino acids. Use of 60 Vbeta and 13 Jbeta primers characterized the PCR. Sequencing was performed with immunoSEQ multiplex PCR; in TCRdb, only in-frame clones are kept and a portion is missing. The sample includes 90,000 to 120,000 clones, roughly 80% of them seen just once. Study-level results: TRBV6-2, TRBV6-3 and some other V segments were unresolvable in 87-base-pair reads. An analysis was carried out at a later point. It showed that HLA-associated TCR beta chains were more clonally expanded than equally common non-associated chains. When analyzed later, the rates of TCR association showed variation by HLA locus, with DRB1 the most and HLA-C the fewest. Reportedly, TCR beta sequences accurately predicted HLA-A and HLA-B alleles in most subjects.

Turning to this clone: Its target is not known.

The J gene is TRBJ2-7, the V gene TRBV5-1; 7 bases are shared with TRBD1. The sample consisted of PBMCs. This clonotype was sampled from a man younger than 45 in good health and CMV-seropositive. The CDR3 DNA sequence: TGCGCCAGCAGCTTGGGACAGGGATGGTACGAGCAGTACTTC. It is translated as CASSLGQGWYEQYF.